The 15 T cell receptor beta chains below all came from one sample that was sequenced in a study of shared clonotypes between healthy human individuals. The protocol was immunoSEQ multiplex PCR, while the TCRdb copy is restricted to in-frame clones and leaves out a portion. Here the sample spans 700,000 or so clones, approximately 79% being singletons. The sample consisted of memory CD4+ T cells sorted from blood. As for subset: CD45RA-negative fraction. The source is a woman under 40 in good health.

In this sample, this clone turned up a few times. The chain couples TRBV10-3 to TRBJ1-2; a possible D gene is TRBD1 (5 bases). Germline CDR1 and CDR2: ENHRY and SYGVKD. The CDR3 length is 16 residues. Trimming cost V 2 bases and J 4 bases, with 17 bases left between them. CDR3 residues: CAISEPRQSLSYGYTF. In DNA, the CDR3 is TGTGCCATCAGTGAGCCACGACAGAGTTTGAGCTATGGCTACACCTTC.

This clone showed up just a few times. The chain links TRBV6-6 to TRBJ2-7, with D unclear. This CDR3 has 12 residues. V lost 5 bases to trimming and J lost 9 bases, with 14 bases between them. Germline loops: CDR1 MNHNY, CDR2 SVGAGI (reference sequence). Here the CDR3 reads CASSDLTVGQYF. CDR3 nucleotide sequence: TGTGCCAGCAGTGACCTCACTGTCGGGCAGTACTTC.

V and J are TRBV6-5 and TRBJ2-7, with 10 bases that match TRBD2. The V gene end was trimmed by 7 bases and the J gene end by 2 bases; junction bases not matched to a gene: 8. Germline CDR1 MNHEY, CDR2 SVGAGI. The CDR3 is made up of 15 amino acids. The CDR3 protein is CASTRSSGSTYEQYF. The CDR3, as DNA: TGTGCCAGCACGAGGTCTAGCGGGAGTACCTACGAGCAGTACTTC.

This clone has a handful of counts. The CDR3 region has the DNA TGCAGTGAGGGCACTGAAGCTTTCTTT. Encoded protein: CSEGTEAFF. The chain carries TRBV20-1 and TRBJ1-1; D uncertain. Per the germline V gene, CDR1 is DFQATT and CDR2 is SNEGSKA (reference sequence). The CDR3 is 9 residues long. Trimming took off 7 bases at V and 4 bases at J, with 4 bases between the two ends.

The V call is TRBV28, the J call TRBJ2-1; 9 bases map to TRBD2. CDR1 and CDR2 from the germline V gene are MDHEN and SYDVKM. Unmatched junction bases numbered 9, after V lost 6 bases and J lost 12 bases. The CDR3 is 13 amino acids. The chain's CDR3 is CASRPGTSGSQFF. Here the CDR3 DNA reads TGTGCCAGCAGGCCCGGTACTAGCGGGTCGCAGTTCTTC. Combining the CDR3 with reference TRBV28 and TRBJ2-1 gives the whole variable domain DVKVTQSSRYLVKRTGEKVFLECVQDMDHENMFWYRQDPGLGLRLIYFSYDVKMKEKGDIPEGYSVSREKKERFSLILESASTNQTSMYLCASRPGTSGSQFFGPGTRLTVL.

The chain combines TRBV5-1 with TRBJ2-7; 9 positions agree with TRBD2. After removal of 0 bases from V and 6 bases from J, the junction contained 7 bases not matched to a gene. Germline CDR1 SGHRS, CDR2 YFSETQ. The CDR3 is made up of 15 amino acids. In DNA form, the CDR3 reads TGCGCCAGCAGCTTGGGACTAGCGGATACGTCCGAGCAGTACTTC. It yields the protein CASSLGLADTSEQYF.

The chain carries TRBV2 and TRBJ2-2; 10 bases align to TRBD1. The CDR3 runs to 16 residues. Germline V gene lookup returns CDR1 SNHLY and CDR2 FYNNEI. V shed 4 bases, J shed 4 bases, and the junction held 6 bases outside the gene matches. CDR3 loop: CASSAPGTGVTGELFF. In nucleotides, the CDR3 is TGTGCCAGCAGTGCCCCCGGGACAGGGGTCACCGGGGAGCTGTTTTTT. The whole variable domain, remainder taken from reference TRBV2 and TRBJ2-2, is EPEVTQTPSHQVTQMGQEVILRCVPISNHLYFYWYRQILGQKVEFLVSFYNNEISEKSEIFDDQFSVERPDGSNFTLKIRSTKLEDSAMYFCASSAPGTGVTGELFFGEGSRLTVL.

The chain uses TRBV28 and TRBJ2-3, with D maybe TRBD2 (6 bases). Germline loops: CDR1 MDHEN, CDR2 SYDVKM. The length of the CDR3 is 15 residues. The V gene lost 2 bases and the J gene lost 2 bases, with 11 bases spanning the gap. The CDR3: CASSLAGKSTDTQYF. The CDR3 DNA reads as TGTGCCAGCAGTTTAGCGGGGAAGTCCACAGATACGCAGTATTTT.

V usage is TRBV6-6 and J usage is TRBJ2-5; D might be TRBD1 or TRBD2, each matching 5 bases. Trimming shortened V by 2 bases and J by 5 bases, and 12 bases separated the two germline ends. The CDR3 length is 14 residues. Germline assignment: CDR1 MNHNY and CDR2 SVGAGI (reference sequence). CDR3 nucleotides: TGTGCCAGCAGTTACGGGGGAACGGGGGAGACCCAGTACTTC. This codes for CASSYGGTGETQYF.

This rearrangement joins TRBV6-1 to TRBJ2-7; D is unresolved. Germline CDR1 reads MNHNS; CDR2 reads SASEGT. The length of the CDR3 is 13 residues. Trimming removed 2 bases at V and 6 bases at J, with 11 bases between. DNA for the CDR3: TGTGCCAGCAGTGAACATTGGGGAATCGAGCAGTACTTC. It encodes CASSEHWGIEQYF.

The chain carries TRBV28 and TRBJ2-7; a possible D gene is TRBD1 (6 bases). The CDR3 contains 14 residues. V lost 8 bases and J 0 bases, leaving 14 bases between the germline ends. Looked up from germline, CDR1 is MDHEN and CDR2 is SYDVKM. CDR3 DNA: TGTGCCAGCTGGGCCAGGGGACGCTCCTACGAGCAGTACTTC. Translated, it gives CASWARGRSYEQYF.

This chain uses TRBV6-5 with TRBJ1-1; weak D call: TRBD1 (5 bases). The germline V and J ends were trimmed by 5 bases and 0 bases, with 13 bases remaining between them. CDR3 size: 15 residues. The germline gives CDR1 MNHEY, CDR2 SVGAGI. The CDR3 coding sequence is TGTGCCAGCAGTCCCTGGGGGGTGGTGAACACTGAAGCTTTCTTT. As protein: CASSPWGVVNTEAFF.

The chain recombines TRBV19 with TRBJ2-7, with 9 bases aligning to TRBD2. The CDR3 spans 14 residues. Unmatched junction bases numbered 11, after V lost 7 bases and J lost 7 bases. Per germline, CDR1 LNHDA and CDR2 SQIVND (reference sequence). CDR3 coding DNA: TGTGCCAGTATGGCGGTAGCGGGAGCTGGGGAGCAGTACTTC. Translated: CASMAVAGAGEQYF.

Concerning this clone itself: The same CDR3 also results from other DNA sequences found in this sample. This chain joins TRBV5-6 and TRBJ2-5; unclear D gene. V dropped 0 bases and J dropped 2 bases, with 5 bases sitting between them. Per the germline V gene, CDR1 is SGHDT and CDR2 is YYEEEE. This CDR3 comprises 13 residues. The DNA of the CDR3 is TGTGCCAGCAGCTTGGTGGGACAAGAGACCCAGTACTTC. It encodes CASSLVGQETQYF.

The chain employs TRBV29-1 and TRBJ1-1; TRBD1 matches at 9 bases. The germline CDR1 and CDR2 sequences are SQVTM and ANQGSEA. The CDR3 spans 14 residues. Germline trimming cut 7 bases from V and 0 bases from J; bases unmatched to any gene: 6. In nucleotides, the CDR3 is TGCAGCGCCGCAGACAGGGGGATGAACACTGAAGCTTTCTTT. This encodes CSAADRGMNTEAFF.